This T cell receptor (beta chain) was retrieved from a study of technical replicates of blood from several donors. In germline, CDR1 is GTSNPN, CDR2 SVGIG (reference sequence). V was pared by 3 bases and J by 5 bases, with 13 bases between. This CDR3 region has 13 residues. Sequenced by immunoSEQ multiplex PCR; TCRdb stores in-frame clones only, minus some. The sample holds under 95,000 clones, about 95% seen once. Sequencing input: T cells isolated from PBMCs. The rearrangement joins TRBV30 to TRBJ1-1; D is possibly TRBD1 (6 bases). This clonotype was obtained from a human donor in good health. CDR3 sequence: CAWRGAARTEAFF. In DNA, the CDR3 is TGTGCCTGGAGGGGGGCGGCGCGGACTGAAGCTTTCTTT.